This T cell receptor (beta chain) was sequenced during a study of cytomegalovirus exposure and HLA in healthy donors. Whole-study findings and limits: The study listed approximately 160 cytomegalovirus-associated TCR beta chains.

This CDR3 contains 13 residues. CDR1 is LNHDA and CDR2 is SQIVND in the germline V gene (reference sequence). V was shortened by 1 base and J by 2 bases, with 6 bases between the two germline ends. Assay: immunoSEQ multiplex PCR; the TCRdb copy retains only in-frame clones and omits some. Of some 250,000 clones in the sample, about 90% were seen once. With respect to this clone: The antigen remains unidentified.

Separate from the approximately 670-subject first cohort was the approximately 120-subject validation cohort, to which the donors belonged. The sample consisted of PBMCs. This TCR was sampled from a woman aged 25 to 39 in good health and CMV-seronegative. The chain carries TRBV19 and TRBJ2-7; D is perhaps TRBD1 (5 bases). CDR3 in DNA: TGTGCCAGTAGTATAGCAGGGCCCTACGAGCAGTACTTC. Protein product: CASSIAGPYEQYF.